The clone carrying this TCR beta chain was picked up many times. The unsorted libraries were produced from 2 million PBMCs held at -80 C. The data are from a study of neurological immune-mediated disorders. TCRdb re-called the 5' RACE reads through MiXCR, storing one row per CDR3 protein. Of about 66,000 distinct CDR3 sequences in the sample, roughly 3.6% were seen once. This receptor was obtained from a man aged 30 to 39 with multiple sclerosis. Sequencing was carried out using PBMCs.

The DNA for the CDR3 is TGTGCCAGCAGTTTCGTGGCAGGGGACGCTTACTATGGCTACACCTTC. This translates into CASSFVAGDAYYGYTF. V is TRBV27 and J is TRBJ1-2; TRBD1 is a possible D gene (6 bases). Trimming removed 3 bases from V and 3 bases from J, with 17 bases in between. The CDR3 runs 16 residues. Germline-derived CDR1 and CDR2 are MNHEY and SMNVEV (reference sequence).